These 30 T cell receptor beta chains were sequenced from one sample in a study of PD-1 blockade in mismatch repair-deficient tumors. Sequencing used immunoSEQ multiplex PCR; TCRdb keeps in-frame clones, though not all of them. The sample has under 150,000 clones, about 86% seen once; the top ten hold approximately 12%. Sequencing used peripheral blood, obtained 44 weeks after starting pembrolizumab. The source of these receptors is an adult with mismatch repair-deficient cancer.

This clone was seen once. The chain combines TRBV6-5 with TRBJ2-3, with D possibly matching TRBD1 (5 bases). The length of the CDR3 is 14 residues. Germline V gene sequence: CDR1 MNHEY, CDR2 SVGAGI. V was shortened by 2 bases and J by 2 bases, with 8 bases between the two germline ends. The CDR3 region has the DNA TGTGCCAGCAGTTACGACAGACTCACAGATACGCAGTATTTT. Translated, it gives CASSYDRLTDTQYF.

This clone was observed once. The V and J genes are TRBV30 and TRBJ2-7, with a weak D call TRBD2 (5 bases). V lost 3 bases and J 4 bases, leaving 16 bases between the germline ends. The CDR3 length is 14 residues. Germline loops: CDR1 GTSNPN, CDR2 SVGIG (reference sequence). The CDR3 nucleotides are TGTGCCTGGAGCCGAGAGGGTTCGCCGTACGAGCAGTACTTC. Amino acid sequence: CAWSREGSPYEQYF.

The chain carries TRBV4-1 and TRBJ1-2, with TRBD1 matching over 10 bases. CDR1 and CDR2 (germline): MGHRA, YSYEKL. The J segment lost 3 bases and the V segment lost 2 bases, leaving 3 bases of the junction unmatched. The CDR3 is 15 residues long. Written as DNA, the CDR3 is TGCGCCAGCAGCCAACCGACAGGGGGCGACTATGGCTACACCTTC. Translation: CASSQPTGGDYGYTF.

V is TRBV27 and J is TRBJ1-2; a weak D match, TRBD1 (6 bases). In germline, CDR1 is MNHEY, CDR2 SMNVEV (reference sequence). Trimming left V 5 bases short and J 1 base short, with 14 bases between. CDR3 size: 15 residues. CDR3 coding DNA: TGTGCCAGCAGTGCCCGGGGGCTTCTTAACTATGGCTACACCTTC. It is translated as CASSARGLLNYGYTF.

The genes are TRBV4-3 and TRBJ1-1, with a weak D call TRBD1 (5 bases). The CDR3 is 11 residues long. From germline, CDR1 is LGHNA and CDR2 YSLEER. Trimming pared 6 bases from V and 5 bases from J, leaving 7 bases between. CDR3 coding DNA: TGCGCCAGCAGTTGGGGGACTGAAGCTTTCTTT. Translating it yields CASSWGTEAFF.

V usage is TRBV11-3 and J usage is TRBJ2-7, with 7 positions matching TRBD1. In germline, CDR1 is SGHNT, CDR2 YENEEA. V shed 5 bases and J 3 bases; nucleotides not matched to a gene: 10. The CDR3 has 15 amino acids. The CDR3 reads CASSLAPGQHYEQYF. CDR3 DNA sequence: TGTGCCAGCAGCCTAGCCCCGGGACAGCACTACGAGCAGTACTTC.

V and J are TRBV7-8 and TRBJ2-7; 8 positions agree with TRBD2. V was clipped by 5 bases and J by 1 base; unmatched bases: 10. CDR1 is SGHVS, CDR2 FQNEAQ, per germline. The CDR3 has 16 residues. CDR3 amino acids: CASSPAGSGGSYEQYF. CDR3 nucleotides: TGTGCCAGCAGCCCCGCGGGGAGCGGGGGATCCTACGAGCAGTACTTC.

This clone has just a few counts. J is TRBJ2-7 and V is TRBV6-5; 9 bases match TRBD1. The germline gives CDR1 MNHEY, CDR2 SVGAGI. Losses at the gene ends were 5 bases for V and 2 bases for J; bases not matched to a gene: 7. The CDR3 contains 15 residues. The CDR3 DNA is TGTGCCAGCAGTGTAACCGGGACAGGGACCTACGAGCAGTACTTC. It encodes CASSVTGTGTYEQYF.

The chain combines TRBV29-1 with TRBJ2-7, with a tentative D call TRBD1 (7 bases). Trimming took off 4 bases at V and 4 bases at J, with 14 bases between the two ends. CDR1 and CDR2 (germline): SQVTM, ANQGSEA. This CDR3 contains 13 residues. CDR3 DNA: TGCAGCGTTGTTGCCAGGGGGGATTACGAGCAGTACTTC. This gives the protein CSVVARGDYEQYF.

The J gene is TRBJ2-7, the V gene TRBV6-6; TRBD2 aligns across 8 bases. The trim removed 4 bases at V and 4 bases at J, leaving 6 bases unmatched. Germline V gene data show CDR1 as MNHNY and CDR2 as SVGAGI (reference sequence). The CDR3 spans 14 residues. The CDR3 DNA follows: TGTGCCAGCAGTTCTAGCGGGCAACGGTACGAGCAGTACTTC. It specifies CASSSSGQRYEQYF.

The chain couples TRBV14 to TRBJ2-5; tentative D call: TRBD2 (5 bases). V lost 4 bases and J lost 4, with 10 bases in between. CDR3 size: 13 residues. Looked up from germline, CDR1 is SGHDN and CDR2 is FVKESK. The CDR3 DNA is TGTGCCAGCAGCCGGGGAGTAGGAGAGACCCAGTACTTC. The encoded protein is CASSRGVGETQYF.

The chain joins TRBV13 to TRBJ2-2, with 10 bases lining up with TRBD2. The CDR3 runs to 17 residues. The trim removed 5 bases at V and 7 bases at J, leaving 13 bases unmatched. Germline V gene data show CDR1 as PRHDT and CDR2 as FYEKMQ (reference sequence). CDR3 amino acids: CASSPSRLAGVGGELFF. The CDR3 coding sequence is TGTGCCAGCAGCCCAAGCCGTCTAGCGGGAGTTGGCGGGGAGCTGTTTTTT.

The CDR3 spells CSVGETKNIQYF. CDR3 nucleotide sequence: TGCAGCGTTGGGGAAACCAAAAACATTCAGTACTTC. The chain couples TRBV29-1 to TRBJ2-4; D remains ambiguous. The CDR3 consists of 12 residues. Germline V lookup: CDR1 SQVTM, CDR2 ANQGSEA. Deletions cut 4 bases from V and 2 bases from J, with 6 bases between.

The chain combines TRBV2 with TRBJ2-2; D uncertain. This CDR3 spans 13 amino acids. V shed 6 bases and J shed 3 bases, with 8 bases lying between them. The germline V gene has CDR1 SNHLY and CDR2 FYNNEI. This CDR3 reads CASRGEDTGELFF. DNA of the CDR3: TGTGCCAGCAGAGGAGAGGACACCGGGGAGCTGTTTTTT.

The rearrangement uses TRBV7-2 and TRBJ1-5; no clear D gene. The CDR3 contains 13 residues. Germline V gene data show CDR1 as SGHTA and CDR2 as FQGNSA. Trimming cost V 4 bases and J 5 bases, with 9 bases left between them. The CDR3 DNA reads as TGTGCCAGCAGCTCACGGACGGATCAGCCCCAGCATTTT. It codes for CASSSRTDQPQHF.

Written as DNA, the CDR3 is TGTGCCAGCAGCGGGGACAGCTACGAGCAGTACTTC. It encodes CASSGDSYEQYF. V and J are TRBV2 and TRBJ2-7; 7 bases agree with TRBD1. V was clipped by 6 bases and J by 3 bases; unmatched bases: 2. This CDR3 region has 12 residues. Germline loops: CDR1 SNHLY, CDR2 FYNNEI. The full variable domain, with the rest looked up from reference TRBV2 and TRBJ2-7, is EPEVTQTPSHQVTQMGQEVILRCVPISNHLYFYWYRQILGQKVEFLVSFYNNEISEKSEIFDDQFSVERPDGSNFTLKIRSTKLEDSAMYFCASSGDSYEQYFGPGTRLTVT.

This sequence joins TRBV7-9 and TRBJ1-5, with TRBD1 matching over 7 bases. This CDR3 contains 11 residues. Per the germline V gene, CDR1 is SEHNR and CDR2 is FQNEAQ (reference sequence). The V gene end was trimmed by 4 bases and the J gene end by 9 bases; junction bases not matched to a gene: 0. The CDR3 reads CASSSGGPQHF. The DNA of the CDR3 is TGTGCCAGCAGCTCAGGGGGGCCCCAGCATTTT.

J is TRBJ2-3 and V is TRBV7-6; D unresolved. The CDR3 totals 14 residues. The germline CDR1 and CDR2 sequences are SGHVS and FNYEAQ. The V end was cut by 5 bases, the J end by 1 base, with 10 bases between. CDR3 in DNA: TGTGCCAGCAGCCATAAGTCCCGCACAGATACGCAGTATTTT. This translates into CASSHKSRTDTQYF.

The V and J genes are TRBV4-3 and TRBJ2-7; D is unclear. CDR3 length: 13 residues. Trimming shortened V by 3 bases and J by 8 bases, and 14 bases separated the two germline ends. Germline values: CDR1 LGHNA, CDR2 YSLEER. The CDR3: CASSQDSLSKQYF. CDR3 coding DNA: TGCGCCAGCAGCCAGGATAGCCTAAGCAAGCAGTACTTC.

Notes on this clone: Additional DNA sequences in this sample encode the identical CDR3. This chain uses TRBV4-1 with TRBJ1-4, with D uncertain. Germline CDR1 and CDR2: MGHRA and YSYEKL. The CDR3 has 13 residues. The V end lost 0 bases, the J end lost 15 bases, and 14 bases lay between the germline ends. CDR3 region: CASSQDPGHPVFF. The CDR3 DNA follows: TGCGCCAGCAGCCAAGATCCAGGTCACCCTGTGTTTTTT.

The J gene is TRBJ2-7, the V gene TRBV5-5; D is ambiguous. The V gene lost 1 base and the J gene lost 2 bases, with 1 base spanning the gap. CDR1 SGHKS and CDR2 YYEKEE come from the germline V gene (reference sequence). This CDR3 is built from 11 residues. For the CDR3, the DNA is TGTGCCAGCAGCTTGACCTACGAGCAGTACTTC. Encoded protein: CASSLTYEQYF.

This clone was counted at least ten times. V usage is TRBV4-1 and J usage is TRBJ1-5, with D unresolved. Germline V gene data show CDR1 as MGHRA and CDR2 as YSYEKL. This CDR3 is built from 15 residues. Trimming removed 1 base at V and 5 bases at J, with 12 bases between. As DNA, the CDR3 is TGCGCCAGCAGCCAAGCGCGTCGTGAAGATCAGCCCCAGCATTTT. Amino acids: CASSQARREDQPQHF.

The chain links TRBV5-1 to TRBJ2-3; D not certain. The CDR3 length is 12 residues. In germline, CDR1 is SGHRS, CDR2 YFSETQ. The V end lost 4 bases, the J end lost 4 bases, and 7 bases lay between the germline ends. The CDR3, as DNA: TGCGCCAGCAGCATCGGCGCAGATACGCAGTATTTT. It is translated as CASSIGADTQYF. Full variable domain (outside the CDR3, taken from reference TRBV5-1 and TRBJ2-3): KAGVTQTPRYLIKTRGQQVTLSCSPISGHRSVSWYQQTPGQGLQFLFEYFSETQRNKGNFPGRFSGRQFSNSRSEMNVSTLELGDSALYLCASSIGADTQYFGPGTRLTVL.

Written as DNA, the CDR3 is TGCGCCAGCAGCCAAGGTACAGAGTACCAAGAGACCCAGTACTTC. Translation: CASSQGTEYQETQYF. V gene TRBV4-1 combines with J gene TRBJ2-5; D ambiguous. Between the trimmed V and J ends, which lost 1 base and 0 bases, there was a span of 9 bases. Per germline, CDR1 MGHRA and CDR2 YSYEKL. CDR3 length: 15 amino acids.

This clone has only one observation. The J gene is TRBJ1-5, the V gene TRBV5-5, with a weak D call TRBD1 (5 bases). In germline, CDR1 is SGHKS, CDR2 YYEKEE (reference sequence). This CDR3 is 15 amino acids long. V was pared by 4 bases and J by 1 base, with 12 bases between. CDR3 sequence (DNA): TGTGCCAGCAGCCCGGGATGGGGGAGCAATCAGCCCCAGCATTTT. It yields the protein CASSPGWGSNQPQHF.

This chain uses TRBV2 with TRBJ2-7, with a weak D call TRBD1 (6 bases). With 6 bases removed from V and 3 bases from J, the gap between germline ends came to 12 bases. The CDR3 spans 13 residues. The germline gives CDR1 SNHLY, CDR2 FYNNEI. CDR3 sequence reads: CASRASGDYEQYF. The CDR3 region has the DNA TGTGCCAGCAGGGCCTCAGGGGACTACGAGCAGTACTTC.

In its sample, this clone was seen a few times. This chain joins TRBV5-1 and TRBJ2-1; 10 positions match TRBD1. The CDR3 is made up of 24 amino acids. CDR1 is SGHRS, CDR2 YFSETQ, per germline. V trimming: 0 bases; J trimming: 5 bases; junction bases outside the gene matches: 29. CDR3 residues: CASSLVTRLRTLTTRTGGNNEQFF. The CDR3 nucleotides read TGCGCCAGCAGCTTGGTAACGAGACTGAGGACCCTTACCACTCGGACAGGGGGAAACAATGAGCAGTTCTTC.

The V call is TRBV5-4, the J call TRBJ2-7; TRBD2 aligns across 10 bases. The trim removed 9 bases at V and 0 bases at J, leaving 15 bases unmatched. This CDR3 comprises 17 residues. Germline loops: CDR1 SGHNT, CDR2 YYREEE (reference sequence). The CDR3 DNA follows: TGTGCCACCCAGGGGGCTAGCGGGAGCACGAGCTCCTACGAGCAGTACTTC. The encoded protein is CATQGASGSTSSYEQYF.

CDR3 loop: CASSYMLAGGGNNEQFF. The CDR3, as DNA: TGCGCCAGCAGCTATATGTTAGCGGGAGGGGGAAACAATGAGCAGTTCTTC. The chain combines TRBV5-1 with TRBJ2-1; TRBD2 matches 11 bases. J gave up 5 bases and V 3 bases, and 10 bases lay outside the gene matches. The germline V gene has CDR1 SGHRS and CDR2 YFSETQ. The CDR3 spans 17 residues.

This rearrangement joins TRBV19 to TRBJ2-2; the D is unclear. Germline V lookup: CDR1 LNHDA, CDR2 SQIVND (reference sequence). Trimming left V 3 bases short and J 2 bases short, with 16 bases between. This CDR3 region has 17 residues. The DNA for the CDR3 is TGTGCCAGTAGTATTGGTGACGGCGAGCTTAACACCGGGGAGCTGTTTTTT. It yields the protein CASSIGDGELNTGELFF. Together with reference TRBV19 and TRBJ2-2, the CDR3 gives the full variable domain: DGGITQSPKYLFRKEGQNVTLSCEQNLNHDAMYWYRQDPGQGLRLIYYSQIVNDFQKGDIAEGYSVSREKKESFPLTVTSAQKNPTAFYLCASSIGDGELNTGELFFGEGSRLTVL.